This T cell receptor beta chain comes out of a study of cytomegalovirus exposure and HLA in healthy donors. These donors were members of the 120-subject validation cohort, a group separate from the roughly 670-subject first cohort. J was trimmed by 6 bases and V by 1 base; bases with no gene match: 11. The CDR3 consists of 17 residues. CDR1 and CDR2 (germline): LGHNT, FRNRAP. Here immunoSEQ multiplex PCR was the method, and the copy in TCRdb shows in-frame clones only, minus some. The data contain 120,000 to 150,000 clones, roughly 91% of them seen just once; the ten biggest clones take up 3% to 3.5%. Points from the study as a whole: Among TCR beta chains, those listed as cytomegalovirus-associated numbered about 160. Reported performance of the classifier showed diagnosis of cytomegalovirus status with high specificity and sensitivity.

With respect to this clone: No antigen is known for it.

Material for sequencing was PBMCs. The sequence was collected from a woman younger than 35 in good health and CMV-seropositive. The rearrangement uses TRBV12-5 and TRBJ1-5; TRBD1 aligns across 8 bases. The CDR3 coding sequence is TGTGCTAGTGGTTTGGGCTCACAGGGGGGAAGGATTCAGCCCCAGCATTTT. It translates to CASGLGSQGGRIQPQHF.